This record concerns one T cell receptor beta chain sequence. These data come from a study of OX40 agonist ivuxolimab in advanced cancers. V shed 0 bases and J shed 4 bases, with 16 bases lying between them. This CDR3 region has 17 residues. In germline, CDR1 is LGHNA, CDR2 YSLEER. Clones were sequenced by immunoSEQ multiplex PCR, and TCRdb holds only the in-frame ones, with some missing. The table lists under 40,000 clones, about nine tenths of them singletons. The V call is TRBV4-3, the J call TRBJ2-1; possibly TRBD1 for D (6 bases). This receptor was taken from an adult with an advanced solid tumor such as melanoma, head and neck, liver or kidney cancer. Here the sequenced sample was CD4+ or CD8+ T cells sorted from blood, taken in a trial of the OX40 agonist ivuxolimab. CDR3 sequence reads: CASSQDWTVDRYNEQFF. Here the CDR3 DNA reads TGCGCCAGCAGCCAAGACTGGACAGTCGATCGGTACAATGAGCAGTTCTTC.